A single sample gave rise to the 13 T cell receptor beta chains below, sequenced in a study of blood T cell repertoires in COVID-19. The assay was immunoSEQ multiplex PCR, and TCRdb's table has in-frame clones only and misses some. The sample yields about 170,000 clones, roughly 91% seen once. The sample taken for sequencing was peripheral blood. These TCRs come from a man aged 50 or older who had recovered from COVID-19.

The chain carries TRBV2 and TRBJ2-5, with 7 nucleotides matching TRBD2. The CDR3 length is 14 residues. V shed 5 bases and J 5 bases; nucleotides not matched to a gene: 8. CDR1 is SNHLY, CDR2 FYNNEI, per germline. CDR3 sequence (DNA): TGTGCCAGCAGTAGGCGGGGGATAACGGAGACCCAGTACTTC. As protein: CASSRRGITETQYF.

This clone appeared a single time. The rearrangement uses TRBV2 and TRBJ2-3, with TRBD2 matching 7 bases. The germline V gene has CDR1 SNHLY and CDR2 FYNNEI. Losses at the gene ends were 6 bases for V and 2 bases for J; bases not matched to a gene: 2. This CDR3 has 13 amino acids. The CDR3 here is CASRGGFTDTQYF. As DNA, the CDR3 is TGTGCCAGCAGGGGAGGGTTCACAGATACGCAGTATTTT.

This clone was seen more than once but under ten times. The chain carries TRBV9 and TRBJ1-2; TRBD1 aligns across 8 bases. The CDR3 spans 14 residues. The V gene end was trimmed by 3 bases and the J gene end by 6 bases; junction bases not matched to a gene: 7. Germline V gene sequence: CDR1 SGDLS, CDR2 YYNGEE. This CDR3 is CASSARQGLDGYTF. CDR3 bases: TGTGCCAGCAGCGCCCGACAGGGGTTAGATGGCTACACCTTC.

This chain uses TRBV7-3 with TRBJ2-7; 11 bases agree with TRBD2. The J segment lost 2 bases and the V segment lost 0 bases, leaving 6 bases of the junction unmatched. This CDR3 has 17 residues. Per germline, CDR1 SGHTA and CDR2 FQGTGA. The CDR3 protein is CASSLTSLAGAPYEQYF. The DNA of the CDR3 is TGTGCCAGCAGCTTAACGTCACTAGCGGGGGCCCCCTACGAGCAGTACTTC.

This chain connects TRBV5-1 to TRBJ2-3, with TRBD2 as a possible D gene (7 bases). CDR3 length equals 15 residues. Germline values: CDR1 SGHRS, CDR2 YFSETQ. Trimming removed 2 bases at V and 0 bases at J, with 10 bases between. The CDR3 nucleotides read TGCGCCAGCAGCTTTGGGGGGGCTAGCACAGATACGCAGTATTTT. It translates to CASSFGGASTDTQYF.

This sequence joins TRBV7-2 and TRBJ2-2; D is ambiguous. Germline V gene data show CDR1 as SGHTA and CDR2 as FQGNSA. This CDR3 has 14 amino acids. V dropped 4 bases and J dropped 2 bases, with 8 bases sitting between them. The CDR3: CASSSTINTGELFF. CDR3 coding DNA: TGTGCCAGCAGCTCTACTATAAACACCGGGGAGCTGTTTTTT.

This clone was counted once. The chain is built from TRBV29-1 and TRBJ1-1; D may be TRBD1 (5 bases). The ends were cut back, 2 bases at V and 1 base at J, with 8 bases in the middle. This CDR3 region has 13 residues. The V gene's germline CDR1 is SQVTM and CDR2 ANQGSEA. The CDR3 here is CSVETGQNTEAFF. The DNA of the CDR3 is TGCAGCGTTGAAACCGGACAGAACACTGAAGCTTTCTTT.

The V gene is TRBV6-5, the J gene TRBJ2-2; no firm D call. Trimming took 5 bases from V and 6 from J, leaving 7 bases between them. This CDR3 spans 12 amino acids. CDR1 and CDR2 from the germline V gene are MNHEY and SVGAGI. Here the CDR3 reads CASSRLAGELFF. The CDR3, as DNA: TGTGCCAGCAGTCGACTCGCCGGGGAGCTGTTTTTT.

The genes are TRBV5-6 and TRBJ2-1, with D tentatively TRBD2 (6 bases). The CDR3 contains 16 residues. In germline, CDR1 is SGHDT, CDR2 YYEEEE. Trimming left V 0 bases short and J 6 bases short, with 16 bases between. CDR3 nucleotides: TGTGCCAGCAGCTTGGGTCGCGAGCGGGTACTCAATGAGCAGTTCTTC. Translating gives CASSLGRERVLNEQFF.

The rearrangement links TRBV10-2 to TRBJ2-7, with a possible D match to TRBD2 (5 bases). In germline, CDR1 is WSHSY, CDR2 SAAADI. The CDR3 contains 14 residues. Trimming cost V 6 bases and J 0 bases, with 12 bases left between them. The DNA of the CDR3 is TGCGCCAGCAGACCCCGGGGTTCCTCCTACGAGCAGTACTTC. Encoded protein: CASRPRGSSYEQYF.

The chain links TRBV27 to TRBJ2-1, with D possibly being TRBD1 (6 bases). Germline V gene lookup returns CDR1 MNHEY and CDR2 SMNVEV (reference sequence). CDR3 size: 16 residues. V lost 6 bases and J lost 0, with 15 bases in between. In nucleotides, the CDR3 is TGTGCCAGCAGGAACCTCCAGGGGAGCTCCTACAATGAGCAGTTCTTC. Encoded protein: CASRNLQGSSYNEQFF.

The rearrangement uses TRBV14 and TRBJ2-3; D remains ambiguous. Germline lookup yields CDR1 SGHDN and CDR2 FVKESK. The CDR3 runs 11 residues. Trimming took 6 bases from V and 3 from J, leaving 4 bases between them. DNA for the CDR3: TGTGCCAGCAGGAGGACAGATACGCAGTATTTT. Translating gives CASRRTDTQYF.

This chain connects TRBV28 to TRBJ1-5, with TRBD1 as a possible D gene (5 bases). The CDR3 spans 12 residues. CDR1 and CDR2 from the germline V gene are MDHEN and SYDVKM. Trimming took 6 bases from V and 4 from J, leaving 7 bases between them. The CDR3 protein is CASRPGNQPQHF. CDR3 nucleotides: TGTGCCAGCAGACCAGGGAATCAGCCCCAGCATTTT. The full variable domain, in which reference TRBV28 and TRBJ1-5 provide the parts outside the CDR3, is DVKVTQSSRYLVKRTGEKVFLECVQDMDHENMFWYRQDPGLGLRLIYFSYDVKMKEKGDIPEGYSVSREKKERFSLILESASTNQTSMYLCASRPGNQPQHFGDGTRLSIL.